Below are 10 T cell receptor beta chains sequenced from a single sample in a study of cytotoxic CD8 clonotypes in ibrutinib-treated CLL. Profiled with immunoSEQ multiplex PCR; TCRdb holds only in-frame clones, not every one. The table lists approximately 2,500 clones, 75% to 85% of them singletons. Sequencing was performed on PBMCs, taken before ibrutinib treatment. All receptors derive from a human donor with chronic lymphocytic leukemia.

Only one count was recorded for this clone. The rearrangement links TRBV2 to TRBJ1-6; D is undetermined. The CDR3 covers 14 residues. Trimming shortened V by 3 bases and J by 9 bases, and 12 bases separated the two germline ends. CDR1 is SNHLY, CDR2 FYNNEI, per germline. In nucleotides, the CDR3 is TGTGCCAGCAGTGATCGCCCAGCAGGTTCACCCCTCCACTTT. It specifies CASSDRPAGSPLHF.

The rearrangement uses TRBV19 and TRBJ1-3; no clear D gene. The CDR3 is 15 amino acids. V was trimmed by 5 bases and J by 1 base, leaving 12 bases between them. The germline gives CDR1 LNHDA, CDR2 SQIVND (reference sequence). CDR3 bases: TGTGCCAGTAGTTCCCGTCTGGGGTCTGGAAACACCATATATTTT. This translates into CASSSRLGSGNTIYF.

This chain links TRBV19 with TRBJ2-1; D is unclear. The V gene's germline CDR1 is LNHDA and CDR2 SQIVND (reference sequence). The CDR3 consists of 10 residues. V was shortened by 8 bases and J by 9 bases, with 8 bases between the two germline ends. CDR3 amino acids: CASGYTEQFF. CDR3 bases: TGTGCCAGTGGGTATACTGAGCAGTTCTTC.

By sample share, this clone is large. The chain combines TRBV27 with TRBJ2-1; maybe TRBD2 (6 bases). The V gene lost 8 bases and the J gene lost 8 bases, with 19 bases spanning the gap. In germline, CDR1 is MNHEY, CDR2 SMNVEV (reference sequence). This CDR3 has 14 residues. CDR3 coding DNA: TGTGCCAGCTCTAAGGGACTTGTAGGCTATGAGCAGTTCTTC. This sequence encodes CASSKGLVGYEQFF.

V and J are TRBV10-3 and TRBJ2-7; 9 bases match TRBD1. The germline V gene has CDR1 ENHRY and CDR2 SYGVKD. This CDR3 has 14 residues. With 6 bases clipped from V and 5 bases from J, the junction kept 8 bases outside the gene matches. CDR3 DNA: TGTGCCATCAGCCTACAGGGGGCGGGCGACGAGCAGTACTTC. Translation gives CAISLQGAGDEQYF.

The chain couples TRBV19 to TRBJ2-6; D is uncertain. Germline lookup yields CDR1 LNHDA and CDR2 SQIVND (reference sequence). This CDR3 contains 17 residues. V lost 7 bases and J lost 0, with 16 bases in between. CDR3 loop: CASTIGTHPSGANVLTF. CDR3 DNA sequence: TGTGCCAGTACCATCGGCACGCATCCCTCTGGGGCCAACGTCCTGACTTTC.

This clone was observed a handful of times. V gene TRBV6-1 combines with J gene TRBJ1-2, with a possible D match to TRBD1 (5 bases). The CDR3 has 11 amino acids. The germline CDR1 and CDR2 sequences are MNHNS and SASEGT. V was pared by 3 bases and J by 14 bases, with 13 bases between. The CDR3 DNA follows: TGTGCCAGCAGTGATACAGGCCCGGGGACCTTC. Its translation: CASSDTGPGTF.

The CDR3 bases are TGTGCCAGCAGCGTAGATAGAACCGGGACAACCAACTATGGCTACACCTTC. Its protein product is CASSVDRTGTTNYGYTF. This sequence joins TRBV9 and TRBJ1-2, with a weak D call TRBD1 (6 bases). The germline V and J ends were trimmed by 0 bases and 2 bases, with 17 bases remaining between them. The germline V gene has CDR1 SGDLS and CDR2 YYNGEE. The CDR3 has 17 amino acids.

This chain joins TRBV11-2 and TRBJ2-2, with D perhaps given as TRBD1 or TRBD2 (5 bases each). This CDR3 spans 16 amino acids. Germline V gives CDR1 SGHAT, CDR2 FQNNGV. V was clipped by 4 bases and J by 2 bases, with 14 bases between them. The CDR3 loop reads CASSSIRDGNTGELFF. The CDR3 DNA follows: TGTGCCAGCAGCTCGATCCGGGACGGTAACACCGGGGAGCTGTTTTTT.

This clone was picked up one time. The chain joins TRBV25-1 to TRBJ1-2; D is unclear. Trimming shortened V by 5 bases and J by 8 bases, and 9 bases separated the two germline ends. This CDR3 is built from 11 residues. Germline assignment: CDR1 MGHDK and CDR2 SYGVNS. The CDR3 spells CASSLSGGYTF. CDR3 nucleotide sequence: TGTGCCAGCAGTTTGTCCGGGGGCTACACCTTC.